This T cell receptor beta chain was found in a study of cytomegalovirus exposure and HLA in healthy donors. Points from the study as a whole: Productive status was seen about 90% or about 30% of the time for most TCR beta V segments in an earlier analysis.

Trimming cost V 0 bases and J 5 bases, with 9 bases left between them. Germline V gene lookup returns CDR1 SGHRS and CDR2 YFSETQ. The CDR3 length is 14 residues. The primer mix had 60 Vbeta and 13 Jbeta primers. The data were produced by immunoSEQ multiplex PCR, yet TCRdb's version contains in-frame clones alone and is incomplete. The sample contains about 92,000 clones, approximately 71% of which appear only once. Points on this clone: Its antigen is unknown.

This sequence was found in a man aged 45 to 65 in good health and CMV-seronegative. The genes are TRBV5-1 and TRBJ2-1, with D possibly being TRBD1 (6 bases). Sequenced material: PBMCs. CDR3 sequence: CASSLARGHNEQFF. DNA for the CDR3: TGCGCCAGCAGCTTGGCCAGGGGACACAATGAGCAGTTCTTC.